The rows below give T cell receptor beta chains drawn from one sample of a study of blood T cells in healthy people across ages. TCRdb re-analysed the 5' RACE reads in MiXCR, keeping a single row per CDR3 protein. The sample gives around 800,000 distinct CDR3 sequences, about 59% of which show up once; around a quarter is in the top ten. The sample was blood. The receptors derive from a man aged 25 to 40 in good health. Each CDR3 is given with its conserved first and last residue. Fields, in order: D gene, V gene, clone size, J gene, CDR3 protein, CDR3 DNA. A D gene is named only where the DNA matches it firmly. Expanded clones get a size class; other rows say once, few or many, or leave the size out.

TRBD1	TRBV29-1	few	TRBJ1-2	CSSGTGTNYGYTF	TGCAGCTCGGGGACAGGGACTAACTATGGCTACACCTTC
-	TRBV20-1	-	TRBJ2-7	CSASVPKSAYEQYF	TGCAGTGCTAGCGTTCCGAAGTCCGCCTACGAGCAGTACTTC
-	TRBV7-8	few	TRBJ2-1	CASSQGGATYNEQFF	TGTGCCAGCAGCCAGGGGGGGGCCACTTACAATGAGCAGTTCTTC
TRBD2	TRBV29-1	once	TRBJ2-1	CSVWTSGGHTRYF	TGCAGCGTTTGGACTAGCGGGGGGCATACCCGGTACTTC
TRBD1	TRBV4-2	-	TRBJ1-1	CASSQAPGGRNTEAFF	TGTGCCAGCAGCCAAGCTCCAGGGGGCAGGAACACTGAAGCTTTCTTT
-	TRBV9	-	TRBJ2-4	CASSVDGRNIQYF	TGTGCCAGCAGCGTAGACGGCAGAAACATTCAGTACTTC
-	TRBV6-6	-	TRBJ2-5	CASKPGHLQETQYF	TGTGCCAGCAAACCAGGACACCTCCAAGAGACCCAGTACTTC
TRBD1	TRBV5-1	-	TRBJ2-2	CASSLGPGQGVTGELFF	TGCGCCAGCAGCTTAGGCCCCGGACAGGGGGTCACCGGGGAGCTGTTTTTT
-	TRBV20-1	-	TRBJ2-7	CSARGVGGYEQYF	TGCAGTGCTAGAGGTGTAGGGGGCTACGAGCAGTACTTC
-	TRBV18	-	TRBJ2-3	CARSPKVAEQYF	TGTGCCCGCTCACCAAAGGTAGCCGAGCAGTATTTT
TRBD2	TRBV29-1	-	TRBJ2-4	CSVEDTGGAKNIQYF	TGCAGCGTTGAAGATACGGGGGGGGCCAAAAACATTCAGTACTTC
TRBD1	TRBV20-1	once	TRBJ2-4	CSPGTGATKNIQYF	TGCAGCCCCGGGACAGGGGCGACCAAAAACATTCAGTACTTC
TRBD1	TRBV29-1	-	TRBJ2-5	CSVGQGKVETQYF	TGCAGCGTTGGACAGGGGAAAGTAGAGACCCAGTACTTC
-	TRBV2	-	TRBJ2-5	CASTTMDTKGETQYF	TGTGCCAGCACCACTATGGACACAAAGGGAGAGACCCAGTACTTC
TRBD1	TRBV5-1	-	TRBJ2-7	CASSIRPATGSMNEQYF	TGCGCCAGCAGCATCAGGCCGGCGACAGGGTCTATGAACGAGCAGTACTTC
-	TRBV7-2	many	TRBJ2-7	CASTLQSYGGLNEQYF	TGTGCCAGCACCCTGCAATCCTACGGAGGGTTGAACGAGCAGTACTTC
-	TRBV5-6	-	TRBJ2-7	CASSQIFYVEQYF	TGTGCCAGCAGCCAAATCTTCTATGTCGAGCAGTACTTC
TRBD1	TRBV6-5	few	TRBJ2-6	CASSYSGVGTGTGANVLTF	TGTGCCAGCAGTTACTCAGGGGTTGGGACAGGGACTGGGGCCAACGTCCTGACTTTC
TRBD1	TRBV5-1	-	TRBJ2-4	CASSIATGTGEQYF	TGCGCCAGCAGCATAGCGACAGGGACGGGTGAGCAGTACTTC
-	TRBV14	-	TRBJ2-3	CASSQRQNGVTDTQYF	TGTGCCAGCAGCCAACGACAGAATGGGGTCACAGATACGCAGTATTTT
TRBD1	TRBV12-3/TRBV12-4	-	TRBJ1-4	CASSLQYRGKLFF	TGTGCCAGCAGTTTACAGTACAGGGGAAAACTGTTTTTT
TRBD1	TRBV6-6	-	TRBJ2-4	CASRPGTGYLAKNIQYF	TGTGCCAGCAGACCCGGGACAGGGTACCTAGCCAAAAACATTCAGTACTTC
-	TRBV11-1	few	TRBJ2-7	CASSRMFAGMGSYEQYF	TGTGCCAGCAGCCGCATGTTCGCGGGGATGGGGTCCTACGAGCAGTACTTC
-	TRBV27	-	TRBJ1-4	CASSWGINEKLFF	TGTGCCAGCAGTTGGGGTATTAATGAAAAACTGTTTTTT
TRBD1	TRBV4-2	-	TRBJ2-1	CASSQTGYEQFF	TGTGCCAGCAGCCAGACAGGGTATGAGCAGTTCTTC
-	TRBV20-1	-	TRBJ2-2	CSARDPRLGELFF	TGCAGTGCTAGAGACCCACGGCTCGGGGAGCTGTTTTTT
-	TRBV10-3	-	TRBJ1-2	CAISESRGSTDYGYTF	TGTGCCATCAGTGAGTCGAGAGGGAGTACGGACTATGGCTACACCTTC
TRBD2	TRBV20-1	-	TRBJ2-7	CSARLAGDLKGQYF	TGCAGTGCTAGACTAGCGGGGGATCTAAAGGGGCAGTACTTC
-	TRBV2	-	TRBJ1-6	CASSDGRAPHSPLHF	TGTGCCAGCAGTGATGGTCGAGCGCCCCATTCACCCCTCCACTTT
-	TRBV4-2	-	TRBJ1-5	CASSQAHQGSNQPQHF	TGTGCCAGCAGCCAAGCCCACCAGGGGTCTAATCAGCCCCAGCATTTT
-	TRBV6-5	-	TRBJ2-5	CASSYSTRVGRETQYF	TGTGCCAGCAGTTACTCGACGAGGGTGGGGCGGGAGACCCAGTACTTC
TRBD2	TRBV7-2	-	TRBJ2-5	CASSNGLAPETQYF	TGTGCCAGCAGCAATGGACTAGCCCCAGAGACCCAGTACTTC
-	TRBV3-1	-	TRBJ1-5	CASSQELNRPQHF	TGTGCCAGCAGCCAAGAGCTAAATCGGCCCCAGCATTTT
TRBD1	TRBV24-1	-	TRBJ2-5	CATSDTGTGTGETQYF	TGTGCCACCAGTGACACCGGGACAGGGACCGGAGAGACCCAGTACTTC
-	TRBV12-3/TRBV12-4	few	TRBJ1-2	CASILTAGYGYTF	TGTGCCAGCATCTTGACAGCAGGATATGGCTACACCTTC
TRBD1	TRBV7-2	-	TRBJ2-3	CASSLSFPGQGALGTQYF	TGTGCCAGCAGCTTGTCGTTCCCGGGACAGGGGGCGCTTGGCACGCAGTATTTT
TRBD2	TRBV29-1	-	TRBJ2-7	CSVAGGPGEQYF	TGCAGCGTTGCGGGGGGGCCTGGCGAGCAGTACTTC
-	TRBV9	-	TRBJ2-7	CASSARQATYEQYF	TGTGCCAGCAGCGCCCGGCAGGCAACCTACGAGCAGTACTTC
TRBD2	TRBV7-2	once	TRBJ2-1	CASSLASSGGYNEQFF	TGTGCCAGCAGCTTAGCTTCTAGCGGGGGGTACAATGAGCAGTTCTTC
-	TRBV6-6	few	TRBJ2-5	CASSYSLRTEETQYF	TGTGCCAGCAGTTACTCCCTTCGGACAGAAGAGACCCAGTACTTC
-	TRBV2	once	TRBJ1-4	CASSEAGSNEKLFF	TGTGCCAGCAGTGAAGCGGGCAGTAATGAAAAACTGTTTTTT
TRBD1	TRBV20-1	-	TRBJ1-1	CSARSAGGFLPNTEAFF	TGCAGTGCTAGATCGGCAGGGGGCTTCCTTCCGAACACTGAAGCTTTCTTT
-	TRBV27	-	TRBJ2-2	CASRWRDYTGELFF	TGTGCCAGCAGATGGAGAGATTACACCGGGGAGCTGTTTTTT
-	TRBV12-3/TRBV12-4	-	TRBJ2-3	CASSEFRAGPTDTQYF	TGTGCCAGCAGTGAATTCAGGGCAGGACCCACAGATACGCAGTATTTT
TRBD2	TRBV7-9	-	TRBJ2-5	CASSLTSGNNEQYF	TGTGCCAGCAGCCTAACCAGCGGGAACAATGAGCAGTACTTC
-	TRBV7-2	-	TRBJ2-1	CASSLESGDNEQFF	TGTGCCAGCAGCTTAGAGTCAGGGGACAATGAGCAGTTCTTC
-	TRBV27	-	TRBJ1-1	CASIRERGFEAFF	TGTGCCAGCATCCGGGAACGAGGGTTTGAAGCTTTCTTT
-	TRBV4-3	-	TRBJ2-7	CASSQDLGGPYEQYF	TGCGCCAGCAGCCAAGATCTCGGGGGCCCCTACGAGCAGTACTTC
-	TRBV14	-	TRBJ1-2	CASSRSLGFSAASIYGYTF	TGTGCCAGCAGCCGCTCTTTGGGGTTTTCCGCTGCATCTATTTATGGCTACACCTTC
TRBD1	TRBV20-1	-	TRBJ1-4	CSASPTGGYEKLFF	TGTAGTGCCAGCCCGACAGGGGGCTATGAAAAACTGTTTTTT
-	TRBV2	-	TRBJ2-5	CASSEFGSSLQETQYF	TGTGCCAGCAGTGAATTCGGGTCTAGTCTCCAGGAGACCCAGTACTTC
-	TRBV7-2	few	TRBJ2-1	CASSTEAAQGYNEQFF	TGTGCCAGCAGCACCGAGGCCGCCCAGGGGTACAATGAGCAGTTCTTC
TRBD1	TRBV6-2/TRBV6-3	-	TRBJ1-5	CASTWTGPNQPQHF	TGTGCCAGCACCTGGACAGGACCCAATCAGCCCCAGCATTTT
TRBD2	TRBV7-2	-	TRBJ2-1	CASSQLAGVGDEQFF	TGTGCCAGCAGCCAACTAGCGGGGGTAGGCGATGAGCAGTTCTTC
-	TRBV3-1	-	TRBJ2-7	CASSQDRLNEQYF	TGTGCCAGCAGCCAAGATCGGTTGAACGAGCAGTACTTC
-	TRBV4-3	few	TRBJ2-3	CASSSRAVGTDTQYF	TGCGCCAGCAGCTCAAGGGCAGTGGGGACAGATACGCAGTATTTT
TRBD1	TRBV29-1	-	TRBJ2-7	CSVVHRGDYEQYF	TGCAGCGTTGTTCACAGGGGGGACTACGAGCAGTACTTC
TRBD2	TRBV4-3	once	TRBJ2-1	CASSQSVGGGNEQFF	TGCGCCAGCAGCCAATCGGTGGGGGGGGGAAATGAGCAGTTCTTC